Detailed here is one T cell receptor beta chain. These data are taken from a study of blood T cell repertoires in COVID-19. Study as a whole: Acute and convalescent COVID-19 specimens originated in the United States, Italy and Spain. The cDNA or gDNA used as material had been derived from T cells, B-cell-depleted T cells, or PBMCs.

The junction had 9 bases not matched to a gene; V was cut back by 1 base and J by 5 bases. This CDR3 has 16 amino acids. Germline CDR1 and CDR2: SGHRS and YFSETQ. Study processing details: Amplification of reference gene primers provided the estimated nucleated cell counts. Generated by immunoSEQ multiplex PCR, the TCRdb table keeps only in-frame clones and is missing some. V, J and clone size reflect that table, while D and trimming were determined from the DNA. The sample holds 25,000 or so clones, about nine tenths seen once. The chain has TRBV5-1 and TRBJ2-5; TRBD1 agrees at 9 bases. The sequence derives from a man between 70 and 80 years old in a cohort sampled during active COVID-19. Specimen: peripheral blood. CDR3 amino acids: CASSLSGTGLGETQYF. The DNA of the CDR3 is TGCGCCAGCAGCTTGAGTGGGACAGGGCTTGGTGAGACCCAGTACTTC.